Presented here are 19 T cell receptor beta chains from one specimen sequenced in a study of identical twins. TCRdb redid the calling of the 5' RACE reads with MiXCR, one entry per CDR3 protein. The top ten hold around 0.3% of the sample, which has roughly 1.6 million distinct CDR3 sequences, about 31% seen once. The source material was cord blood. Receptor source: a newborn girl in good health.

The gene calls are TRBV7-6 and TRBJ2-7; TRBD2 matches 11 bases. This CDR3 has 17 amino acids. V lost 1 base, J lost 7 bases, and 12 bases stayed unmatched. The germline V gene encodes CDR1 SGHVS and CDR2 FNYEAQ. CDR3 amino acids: CASSLDGLAGHSKEQYF. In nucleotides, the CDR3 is TGTGCCAGCAGCTTAGATGGACTAGCGGGCCACTCCAAAGAGCAGTACTTC.

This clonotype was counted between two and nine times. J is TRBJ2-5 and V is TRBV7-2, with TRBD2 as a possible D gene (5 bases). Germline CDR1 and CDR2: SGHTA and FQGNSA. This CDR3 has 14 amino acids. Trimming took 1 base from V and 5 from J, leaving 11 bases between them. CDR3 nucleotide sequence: TGTGCCAGCAGCTTAGTTCCTAGCTGGGAGACCCAGTACTTC. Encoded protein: CASSLVPSWETQYF. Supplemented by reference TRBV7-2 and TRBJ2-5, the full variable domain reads GAGVSQSPSNKVTEKGKDVELRCDPISGHTALYWYRQSLGQGLEFLIYFQGNSAPDKSGLPSDRFSAERTGGSVSTLTIQRTQQEDSAVYLCASSLVPSWETQYFGPGTRLLVL.

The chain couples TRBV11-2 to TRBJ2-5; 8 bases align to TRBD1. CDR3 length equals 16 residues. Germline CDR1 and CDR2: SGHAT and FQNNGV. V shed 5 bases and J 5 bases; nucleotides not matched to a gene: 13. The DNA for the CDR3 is TGTGCCAGCAGCACGAGAAAATCCGGACAGGGCGAGACCCAGTACTTC. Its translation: CASSTRKSGQGETQYF.

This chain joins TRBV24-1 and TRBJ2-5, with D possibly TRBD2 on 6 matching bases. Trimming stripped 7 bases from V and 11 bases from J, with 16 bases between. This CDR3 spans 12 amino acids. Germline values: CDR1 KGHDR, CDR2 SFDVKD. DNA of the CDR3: TGTGCCACCAGAGGGACTTTTGGTGAGCAGTACTTC. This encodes CATRGTFGEQYF.

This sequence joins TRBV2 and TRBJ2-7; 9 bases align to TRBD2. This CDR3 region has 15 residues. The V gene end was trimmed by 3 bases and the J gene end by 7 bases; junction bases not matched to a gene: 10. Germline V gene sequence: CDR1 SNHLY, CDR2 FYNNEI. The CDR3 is CASSDIAGDYNEQYF. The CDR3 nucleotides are TGTGCCAGCAGTGACATAGCGGGGGATTACAATGAGCAGTACTTC.

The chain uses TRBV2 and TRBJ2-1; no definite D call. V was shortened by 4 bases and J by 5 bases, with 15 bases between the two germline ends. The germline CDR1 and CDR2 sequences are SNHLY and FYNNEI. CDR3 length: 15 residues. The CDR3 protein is CASSVRRWPNNEQFF. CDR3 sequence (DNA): TGTGCCAGCAGTGTACGCAGGTGGCCCAACAATGAGCAGTTCTTC. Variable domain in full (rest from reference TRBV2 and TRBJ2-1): EPEVTQTPSHQVTQMGQEVILRCVPISNHLYFYWYRQILGQKVEFLVSFYNNEISEKSEIFDDQFSVERPDGSNFTLKIRSTKLEDSAMYFCASSVRRWPNNEQFFGPGTRLTVL.

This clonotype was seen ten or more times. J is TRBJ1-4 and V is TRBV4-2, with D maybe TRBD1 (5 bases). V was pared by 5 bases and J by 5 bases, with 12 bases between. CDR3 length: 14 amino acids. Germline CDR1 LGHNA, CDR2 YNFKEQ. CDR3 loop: CASSTGTANEKLFF. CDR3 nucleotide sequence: TGTGCCAGCAGCACCGGGACGGCAAATGAAAAACTGTTTTTT.

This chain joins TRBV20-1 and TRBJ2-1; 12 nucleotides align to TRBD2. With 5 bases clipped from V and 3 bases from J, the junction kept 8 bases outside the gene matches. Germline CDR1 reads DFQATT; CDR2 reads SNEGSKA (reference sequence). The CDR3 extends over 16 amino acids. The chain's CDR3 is CSASELAGGNYNEQFF. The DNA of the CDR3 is TGCAGTGCTTCGGAACTAGCGGGGGGAAACTACAATGAGCAGTTCTTC.

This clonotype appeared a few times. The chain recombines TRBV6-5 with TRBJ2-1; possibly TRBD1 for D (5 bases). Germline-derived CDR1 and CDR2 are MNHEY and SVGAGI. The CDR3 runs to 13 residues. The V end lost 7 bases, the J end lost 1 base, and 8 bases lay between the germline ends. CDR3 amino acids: CASTTDSYNEQFF. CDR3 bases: TGTGCCAGCACGACAGATTCCTACAATGAGCAGTTCTTC.

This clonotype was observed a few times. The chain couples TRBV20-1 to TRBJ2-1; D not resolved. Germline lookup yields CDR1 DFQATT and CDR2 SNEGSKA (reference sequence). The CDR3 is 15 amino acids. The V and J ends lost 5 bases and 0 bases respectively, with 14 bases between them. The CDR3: CSAPTTLSSYNEQFF. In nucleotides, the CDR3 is TGCAGTGCTCCAACCACTTTGAGCTCCTACAATGAGCAGTTCTTC.

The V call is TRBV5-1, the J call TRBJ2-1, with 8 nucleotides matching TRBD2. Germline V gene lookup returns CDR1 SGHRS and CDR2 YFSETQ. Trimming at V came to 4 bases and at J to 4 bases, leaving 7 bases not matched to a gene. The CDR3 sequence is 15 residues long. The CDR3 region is CASSMTTSEYNEQFF. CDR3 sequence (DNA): TGCGCCAGCAGCATGACGACTAGCGAGTACAATGAGCAGTTCTTC.

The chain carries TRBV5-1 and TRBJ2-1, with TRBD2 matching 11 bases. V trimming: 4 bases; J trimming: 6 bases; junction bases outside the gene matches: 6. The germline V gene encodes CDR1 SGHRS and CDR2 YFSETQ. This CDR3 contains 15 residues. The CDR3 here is CASSIGLAGRNEQFF. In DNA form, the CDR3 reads TGCGCCAGCAGCATCGGACTAGCGGGTCGCAATGAGCAGTTCTTC. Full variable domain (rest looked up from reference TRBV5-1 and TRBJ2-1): KAGVTQTPRYLIKTRGQQVTLSCSPISGHRSVSWYQQTPGQGLQFLFEYFSETQRNKGNFPGRFSGRQFSNSRSEMNVSTLELGDSALYLCASSIGLAGRNEQFFGPGTRLTVL.

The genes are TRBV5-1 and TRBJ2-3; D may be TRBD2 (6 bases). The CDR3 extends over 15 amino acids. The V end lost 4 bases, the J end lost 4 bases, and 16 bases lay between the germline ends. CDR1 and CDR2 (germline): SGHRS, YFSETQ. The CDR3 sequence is CASSQQLTGADTQYF. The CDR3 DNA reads TGCGCCAGCAGCCAGCAACTGACGGGGGCAGATACGCAGTATTTT.

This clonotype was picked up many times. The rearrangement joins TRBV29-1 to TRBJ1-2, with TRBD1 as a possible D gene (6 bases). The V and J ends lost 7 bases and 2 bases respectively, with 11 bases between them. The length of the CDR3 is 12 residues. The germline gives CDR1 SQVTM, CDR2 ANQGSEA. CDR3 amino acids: CSGQDRNYGYTF. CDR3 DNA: TGCAGCGGACAAGACAGGAACTATGGCTACACCTTC.

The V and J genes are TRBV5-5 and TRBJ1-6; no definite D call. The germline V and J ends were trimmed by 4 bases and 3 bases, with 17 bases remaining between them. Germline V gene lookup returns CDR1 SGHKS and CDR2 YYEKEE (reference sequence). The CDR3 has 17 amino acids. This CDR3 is CASSLGPRRGYNSPLHF. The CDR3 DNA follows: TGTGCCAGCAGCCTTGGTCCGCGGCGAGGCTATAATTCACCCCTCCACTTT.

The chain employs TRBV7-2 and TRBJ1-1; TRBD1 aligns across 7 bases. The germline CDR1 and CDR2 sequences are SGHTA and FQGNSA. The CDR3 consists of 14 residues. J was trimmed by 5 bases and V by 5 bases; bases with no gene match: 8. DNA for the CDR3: TGTGCCAGCAGCCCACAGACAGGGTGGACTGAAGCTTTCTTT. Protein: CASSPQTGWTEAFF. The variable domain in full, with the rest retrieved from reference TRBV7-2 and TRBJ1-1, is GAGVSQSPSNKVTEKGKDVELRCDPISGHTALYWYRQSLGQGLEFLIYFQGNSAPDKSGLPSDRFSAERTGGSVSTLTIQRTQQEDSAVYLCASSPQTGWTEAFFGQGTRLTVV.

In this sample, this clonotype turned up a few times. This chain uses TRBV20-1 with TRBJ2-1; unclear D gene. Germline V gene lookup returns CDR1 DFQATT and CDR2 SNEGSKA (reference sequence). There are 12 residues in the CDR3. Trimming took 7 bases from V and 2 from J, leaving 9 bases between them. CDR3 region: CSVKRTYNEQFF. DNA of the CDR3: TGCAGTGTCAAGCGTACCTACAATGAGCAGTTCTTC.

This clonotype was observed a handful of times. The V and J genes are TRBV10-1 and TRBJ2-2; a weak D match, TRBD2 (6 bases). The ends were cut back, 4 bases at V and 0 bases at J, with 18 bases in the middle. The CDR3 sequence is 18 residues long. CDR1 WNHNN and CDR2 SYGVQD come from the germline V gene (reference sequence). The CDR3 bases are TGCGCCAGCAGTGCCGCGGGGCTTCCTACCTCGAACACCGGGGAGCTGTTTTTT. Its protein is CASSAAGLPTSNTGELFF.

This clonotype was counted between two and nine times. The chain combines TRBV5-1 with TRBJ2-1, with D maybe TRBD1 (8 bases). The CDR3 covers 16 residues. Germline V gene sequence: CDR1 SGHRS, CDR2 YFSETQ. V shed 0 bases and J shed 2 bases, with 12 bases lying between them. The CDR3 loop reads CASSLGTGGAYNEQFF. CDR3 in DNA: TGCGCCAGCAGCTTGGGAACAGGGGGGGCCTACAATGAGCAGTTCTTC.